The 27 T cell receptor beta chains below come from one sample, sequenced in a study of T cells in Graves' hyperthyroidism and ophthalmopathy. Amplification of TCR beta CDR3 regions used RNA as the template. Carried out on the TCR CDR3, a first-round RT-PCR used the HTBI primer set. TCRdb redid the calling of the multiplex PCR reads with MiXCR, one entry per CDR3 protein. The sample contains 550,000 to 650,000 distinct CDR3 sequences, about 15% of which appear only once. The sequenced material came from blood. The source of these receptors is a woman under 40 with Graves' hyperthyroidism that later progressed to Graves' ophthalmopathy.

This clonotype was observed at least ten times. The chain uses TRBV6-1 and TRBJ1-1, with D possibly matching TRBD1 (6 bases). CDR3 length equals 14 residues. The V end lost 7 bases, the J end lost 0 bases, and 12 bases lay between the germline ends. Per the germline V gene, CDR1 is MNHNS and CDR2 is SASEGT. DNA of the CDR3: TGTGCCAGCAATGGGGGCCCCATGAACACTGAAGCTTTCTTT. It specifies CASNGGPMNTEAFF.

This clonotype showed up many times. V and J are TRBV28 and TRBJ2-5, with 15 bases identical to TRBD2. CDR1 and CDR2 from the germline V gene are MDHEN and SYDVKM. The CDR3 is 17 amino acids. Trimming at V came to 6 bases and at J to 3 bases, leaving 8 bases not matched to a gene. CDR3: CASSHGLAGGLEETQYF. CDR3 bases: TGTGCCAGCAGCCACGGACTAGCGGGAGGGTTGGAAGAGACCCAGTACTTC.

The table lists this clonotype with a few counts. An end of the junction does not agree with germline; a read error may underlie this. This chain connects TRBV24-1 to TRBJ2-5; D unclear. The germline CDR1 and CDR2 sequences are KGHDR and SFDVKD. The CDR3 runs to 12 residues. CDR3 in amino acids: CATSDSRQTQYF. The DNA for the CDR3 is TGTGCCACCAGTGATTCCCGCCAGACTCAGTACTTC.

This clonotype showed up many times. The gene calls are TRBV20-1 and TRBJ2-7, with no clear D. V dropped 1 base and J dropped 6 bases, with 10 bases sitting between them. There are 12 residues in the CDR3. Germline V gene data show CDR1 as DFQATT and CDR2 as SNEGSKA (reference sequence). The CDR3 sequence: CSARGSLGEQYF. The CDR3 DNA follows: TGCAGTGCTAGAGGTAGCTTAGGCGAGCAGTACTTC.

The chain recombines TRBV13 with TRBJ2-7; 9 bases line up with TRBD2. The CDR3 sequence is 12 residues long. Germline assignment: CDR1 PRHDT and CDR2 FYEKMQ (reference sequence). The V segment lost 10 bases and the J segment 3 bases; nucleotides outside the gene matches: 4. In DNA, the CDR3 is TGTGCCACATCTAGCGGGATCTACGAGCAGTACTTC. Translating it yields CATSSGIYEQYF.

The chain uses TRBV3-1 and TRBJ2-1; 8 nucleotides match TRBD2. V dropped 0 bases and J dropped 0; count of bases not matched to a gene: 4. CDR3 length: 17 amino acids. Germline CDR1 reads LGHDT; CDR2 reads YNNKEL (reference sequence). CDR3 nucleotide sequence: TGTGCCAGCAGCCAAGATAGGAGCGGGGGCTCCTACAATGAGCAGTTCTTC. Translated, it gives CASSQDRSGGSYNEQFF.

In this sample, this clonotype turned up many times. The V gene is TRBV10-3, the J gene TRBJ2-1; 10 nucleotides match TRBD2. CDR1 ENHRY and CDR2 SYGVKD come from the germline V gene. CDR3 length: 15 amino acids. V shed 6 bases and J 5 bases; nucleotides not matched to a gene: 7. CDR3 in DNA: TGTGCCATCAGCCGAAGGACTAGCGGAGACAATGAGCAGTTCTTC. This translates into CAISRRTSGDNEQFF.

V gene TRBV4-1 combines with J gene TRBJ2-2, with D perhaps given as TRBD1 or TRBD2 (5 bases each). V was cut by 3 bases and J by 8 bases, with 19 bases left in between. The V gene's germline CDR1 is MGHRA and CDR2 YSYEKL. The CDR3 sequence is 16 residues long. The CDR3 loop is CASSQTLSGTGGELFF. DNA for the CDR3: TGCGCCAGCAGCCAGACCCTCTCAGGGACGGGAGGGGAGCTGTTTTTT.

As to this clonotype: A much larger clone differs from this one at a single base, so this may be a read error. The V and J genes are TRBV29-1 and TRBJ1-4; the match to TRBD1 covers 8 bases. Germline V gene sequence: CDR1 SQVTM, CDR2 ANQGSEA. This CDR3 has 16 amino acids. The CDR3 here is CSVASDRDPTNEKLLF. CDR3 nucleotides: TGCAGCGTTGCCTCGGACAGGGATCCAACTAATGAAAAACTGCTTTTT. Full variable domain (rest looked up from reference TRBV29-1 and TRBJ1-4): SAVISQKPSRDICQRGTSLTIQCQVDSQVTMMFWYRQQPGQSLTLIATANQGSEATYESGFVIDKFPISRPNLTFSTLTVSNMSPEDSSIYLCSVASDRDPTNEKLLFGSGTQLSVL.

This clonotype was observed a handful of times. V and J are TRBV4-1 and TRBJ2-3; unclear D gene. The CDR3 is made up of 12 amino acids. Trimming pared 1 base from V and 5 bases from J, leaving 4 bases between. Germline V gene sequence: CDR1 MGHRA, CDR2 YSYEKL. In DNA form, the CDR3 reads TGCGCCAGCAGCCAAGTACTAGATACGCAGTATTTT. Residues: CASSQVLDTQYF.

The V and J genes are TRBV19 and TRBJ2-7; no clear D. Germline V gene lookup returns CDR1 LNHDA and CDR2 SQIVND (reference sequence). The V gene lost 6 bases and the J gene lost 4 bases, with 10 bases spanning the gap. The CDR3 is 12 amino acids. CDR3 residues: CASRDDKYEQYF. CDR3 DNA sequence: TGTGCCAGTAGGGACGACAAATACGAGCAGTACTTC.

This clonotype was observed at least ten times. The V call is TRBV29-1, the J call TRBJ1-1; D gene ambiguous. V lost 3 bases to trimming and J lost 5 bases, with 13 bases between them. Germline CDR1 and CDR2: SQVTM and ANQGSEA. CDR3 length: 13 residues. The CDR3 sequence is CSVDSPIRTEAFF. The CDR3, as DNA: TGCAGCGTTGACTCACCTATTAGGACTGAAGCTTTCTTT.

This clonotype was seen many times. V usage is TRBV12-5 and J usage is TRBJ2-1; possibly TRBD2 for D (6 bases). CDR1 LGHNT and CDR2 FRNRAP come from the germline V gene. The CDR3 consists of 14 residues. The ends were cut back, 6 bases at V and 7 bases at J, with 16 bases in the middle. This CDR3 reads CASGPGLPGNEQFF. For the CDR3, the DNA is TGTGCTAGTGGCCCGGGACTCCCTGGGAATGAGCAGTTCTTC.

This clonotype has a count of ten or more. The gene calls are TRBV6-2 or TRBV6-3 and TRBJ2-1; 11 positions match TRBD2. CDR1 and CDR2 from the germline V gene are MNHEY and SVGEGT. Germline trimming cut 6 bases from V and 4 bases from J; bases unmatched to any gene: 5. The CDR3 extends over 15 amino acids. The chain's CDR3 is CASSYLAGGYNEQFF. CDR3 sequence (DNA): TGTGCCAGCAGCTACCTAGCGGGAGGATACAATGAGCAGTTCTTC.

This clonotype was counted many times. The genes are TRBV24-1 and TRBJ2-5; TRBD2 matches 8 bases. The CDR3 totals 18 residues. The trim removed 2 bases at V and 2 bases at J, leaving 12 bases unmatched. The germline CDR1 and CDR2 sequences are KGHDR and SFDVKD. CDR3 amino acids: CATSDSHRGAGVQETQYF. The CDR3 DNA sequence: TGTGCCACCAGTGATTCCCACCGGGGAGCGGGGGTTCAAGAGACCCAGTACTTC.

V and J are TRBV6-1 and TRBJ1-2; a possible D gene is TRBD1 (6 bases). The CDR3 spans 14 residues. V was shortened by 6 bases and J by 4 bases, with 15 bases between the two germline ends. The germline gives CDR1 MNHNS, CDR2 SASEGT. CDR3 in DNA: TGTGCCAGCAGCCAAACAGGGTCGCGCTATGGCTACACCTTC. This translates into CASSQTGSRYGYTF.

This clonotype was observed at least ten times. One end of the junction does not line up with germline, which may come from a read error. The CDR3 spells CASSSRGHTYF. The CDR3 bases are TGTGCCAGCAGTTCCCGCGGGCATACATACTTT. The rearrangement uses TRBV28 and TRBJ1-6; D ambiguous. There are 11 residues in the CDR3. Germline assignment: CDR1 MDHEN and CDR2 SYDVKM.

This clonotype came up many times. The CDR3 DNA reads as TGCAGCGTTGCGACAGGGGCCCGGGTAGATACGCAGTATTTT. This gives the protein CSVATGARVDTQYF. The chain links TRBV29-1 to TRBJ2-3; 8 nucleotides align to TRBD1. V lost 4 bases and J lost 5; bases outside the gene matches: 8. Per germline, CDR1 SQVTM and CDR2 ANQGSEA. The CDR3 spans 14 residues.

This clonotype has ten or more counts. This chain connects TRBV7-8 to TRBJ1-1; no definite D call. The CDR3 is 13 amino acids. V was shortened by 6 bases and J by 0 bases, with 8 bases between the two germline ends. The germline V gene encodes CDR1 SGHVS and CDR2 FQNEAQ. The CDR3 region is CASRLSMNTEAFF. Written as DNA, the CDR3 is TGTGCCAGCAGATTATCCATGAACACTGAAGCTTTCTTT. Full variable domain (missing parts from reference TRBV7-8 and TRBJ1-1): GAGVSQSPRYKVAKRGQDVALRCDPISGHVSLFWYQQALGQGPEFLTYFQNEAQLDKSGLPSDRFFAERPEGSVSTLKIQRTQQEDSAVYLCASRLSMNTEAFFGQGTRLTVV.

Points on this clonotype: Possible read error: a much larger clone is one base away. V gene TRBV30 combines with J gene TRBJ2-1; D is possibly TRBD1 or TRBD2 (6 bases each). Germline V gene lookup returns CDR1 GTSNPN and CDR2 SVGIG (reference sequence). V dropped 5 bases and J dropped 3 bases, with 23 bases sitting between them. This CDR3 is 17 amino acids long. CDR3 nucleotides: TGTGCCTGGGGTGCCTCCCTATTCGAGGGGGGCTACAATGAGCAGTTCTTC. This translates into CAWGASLFEGGYNEQFF.

This clonotype was seen many times. This sequence joins TRBV6-2 or TRBV6-3 and TRBJ1-1; no definite D call. The germline V gene encodes CDR1 MNHEY and CDR2 SVGEGT. This CDR3 is built from 15 residues. The V end lost 2 bases, the J end lost 2 bases, and 12 bases lay between the germline ends. The DNA of the CDR3 is TGTGCCAGCAGTTACCTGGCGTCAGCTAACACTGAAGCTTTCTTT. This translates into CASSYLASANTEAFF.

This clonotype was seen ten or more times. The rearrangement uses TRBV2 and TRBJ2-7; D is ambiguous. The CDR3 consists of 12 residues. Germline V lookup: CDR1 SNHLY, CDR2 FYNNEI. The germline V and J ends were trimmed by 7 bases and 0 bases, with 7 bases remaining between them. CDR3 protein: CASILSSYEQYF. The DNA for the CDR3 is TGTGCCAGCATCCTGAGCTCCTACGAGCAGTACTTC.

The table lists this clonotype with many counts. The chain recombines TRBV6-5 with TRBJ2-1, with D uncertain. Germline lookup yields CDR1 MNHEY and CDR2 SVGAGI. Deletions cut 5 bases from V and 0 bases from J, with 5 bases between. CDR3 length equals 13 residues. DNA for the CDR3: TGTGCCAGCAGTGGGGTCTCCTACAATGAGCAGTTCTTC. Translated: CASSGVSYNEQFF.

As to this clonotype: Possible read error: a much larger clone is one base away. This CDR3 reads CASSVPGSVDTEALF. CDR3 DNA sequence: TGTGCCAGCAGCGTCCCGGGTTCGGTGGACACTGAAGCTCTCTTT. V is TRBV12-3 or TRBV12-4 and J is TRBJ1-1; the D gene is possibly TRBD1 (5 bases). The CDR3 has 15 residues.

Remarks on this clonotype: Being one base from a much bigger clone, this may be a read error. The chain couples TRBV11-2 to TRBJ1-1; tentative D call: TRBD1 (5 bases). Germline-derived CDR1 and CDR2 are SGHAT and FQNNGV. There are 14 residues in the CDR3. The V gene lost 3 bases and the J gene lost 7 bases, with 15 bases spanning the gap. CDR3 amino acids: CASSLEGWALEAFF. In nucleotides, the CDR3 is TGTGCCAGCAGCTTGGAGGGGTGGGCCCTTGAAGCTTTCTTT.

This clonotype was seen many times. The chain has TRBV2 and TRBJ1-1; 10 bases are a match to TRBD1. CDR1 SNHLY and CDR2 FYNNEI come from the germline V gene. CDR3 length equals 13 residues. After removal of 7 bases from V and 8 bases from J, the junction contained 7 bases not matched to a gene. The CDR3 DNA follows: TGTGCCAGCATTCCCTGGGACAGGGGAGAAGCTTTCTTT. Its protein is CASIPWDRGEAFF. Variable domain in full (rest from reference TRBV2 and TRBJ1-1): EPEVTQTPSHQVTQMGQEVILRCVPISNHLYFYWYRQILGQKVEFLVSFYNNEISEKSEIFDDQFSVERPDGSNFTLKIRSTKLEDSAMYFCASIPWDRGEAFFGQGTRLTVV.

Comment on this clonotype: A much larger clone lies a single base off, so this may be a read error. The J gene is TRBJ1-1, the V gene TRBV19, with 7 positions matching TRBD1. The CDR3 has 15 residues. Germline V gene data show CDR1 as LNHDA and CDR2 as SQIVND (reference sequence). This chain's CDR3 is CASSIETRTGIEASF. The DNA of the CDR3 is TGTGCCAGTAGTATAGAAACCCGGACAGGCATTGAAGCTTCCTTT.